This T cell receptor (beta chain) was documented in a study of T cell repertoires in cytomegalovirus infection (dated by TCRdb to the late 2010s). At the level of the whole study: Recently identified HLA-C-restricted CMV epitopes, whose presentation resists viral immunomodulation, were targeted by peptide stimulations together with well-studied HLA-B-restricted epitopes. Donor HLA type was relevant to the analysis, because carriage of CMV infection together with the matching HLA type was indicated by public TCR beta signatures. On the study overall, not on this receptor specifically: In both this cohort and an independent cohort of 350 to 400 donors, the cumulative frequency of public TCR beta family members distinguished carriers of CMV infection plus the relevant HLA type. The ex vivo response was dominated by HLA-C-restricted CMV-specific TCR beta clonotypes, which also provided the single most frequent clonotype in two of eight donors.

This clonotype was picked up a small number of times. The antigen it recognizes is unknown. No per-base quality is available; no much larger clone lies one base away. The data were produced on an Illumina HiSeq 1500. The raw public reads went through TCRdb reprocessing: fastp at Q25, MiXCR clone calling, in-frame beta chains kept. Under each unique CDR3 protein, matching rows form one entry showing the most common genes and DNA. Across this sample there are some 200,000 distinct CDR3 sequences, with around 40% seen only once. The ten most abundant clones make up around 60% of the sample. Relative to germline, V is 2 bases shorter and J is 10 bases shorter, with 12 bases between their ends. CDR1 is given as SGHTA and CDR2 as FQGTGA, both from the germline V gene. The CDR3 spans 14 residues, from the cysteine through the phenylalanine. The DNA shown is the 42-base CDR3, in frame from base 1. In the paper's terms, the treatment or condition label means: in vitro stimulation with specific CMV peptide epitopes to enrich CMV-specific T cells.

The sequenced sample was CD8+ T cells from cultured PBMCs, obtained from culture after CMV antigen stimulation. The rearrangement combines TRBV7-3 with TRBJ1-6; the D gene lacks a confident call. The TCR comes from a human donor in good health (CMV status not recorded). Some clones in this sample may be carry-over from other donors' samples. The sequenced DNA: TGTGCCAGCAGCTTAGGGCCGGGAGGGTCACCCCTCCACTTT. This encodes CASSLGPGGSPLHF.